These T cell receptor beta chains were read from a single sample in a study of blood T cell repertoires in COVID-19. This table comes from immunoSEQ multiplex PCR, and its TCRdb copy is limited to in-frame clones, with some not included. The sample contains fewer than 350,000 clones, 75% to 90% of which appear only once. Sequenced input: peripheral blood. These receptors were taken from a man aged 40-49 years with acute or convalescent COVID-19. CDR3s include the opening cysteine and the closing phenylalanine or tryptophan. A D gene is named only where the DNA matches it firmly. Some rows mark clone size as missing; the rest say once, few, many or name a class of expanded clone.

v_call	j_call	d_call	clone_size	cdr3_nt	cdr3_aa
TRBV27	TRBJ2-7	.	many	TGTGCCAGCAGTTTAATGGCGGGGCCCCAGGACGAGCAGTACTTC	CASSLMAGPQDEQYF
TRBV11-2	TRBJ1-1	TRBD1	.	TGTGCCAGCAGCTTAGGAGTAGGACAGGGCCCGACTGAAGCTTTCTTT	CASSLGVGQGPTEAFF
TRBV11-2	TRBJ2-2	.	.	TGTGCCAGCAGCTTTAACGCGGCGGGGACGAACACCGGGGAGCTGTTTTTT	CASSFNAAGTNTGELFF
TRBV12-5	TRBJ1-1	.	.	TGTGCTAGTGGTCCTTGGGGCGGAAACACTGAAGCTTTCTTT	CASGPWGGNTEAFF
TRBV6-5	TRBJ1-6	.	.	TGTGCCACCCAGAGGGCGGGGGATAATTCACCCCTCCACTTT	CATQRAGDNSPLHF
TRBV3-1/TRBV3-2	TRBJ2-7	.	.	TGTGCCAGCAGCCGGGCTTCCTACGAGCAGTACTTC	CASSRASYEQYF
TRBV30	TRBJ1-2	.	.	TGTGCCTGGAGTAGTAGTAACTATGGCTACACCTTC	CAWSSSNYGYTF
TRBV24-1	TRBJ2-2	TRBD1	.	TGTGCCACCAGTGATTCCCGGACAGGGTACTCCGGGGAGCTGTTTTTT	CATSDSRTGYSGELFF
TRBV30	TRBJ1-5	.	.	TGTGCCTGGAGTGTACAGGTGGGTCAGCCCCAGCATTTT	CAWSVQVGQPQHF
TRBV18	TRBJ1-1	.	.	TGTGCCAGCTCACCAGGGCCGGCAGGGAGGGAAGCTTTCTTT	CASSPGPAGREAFF
TRBV11-3	TRBJ1-2	.	.	TGTGCCAGCAGGACCAGGGGCCTGGCCCGAGGCTACACCTTC	CASRTRGLARGYTF
TRBV30	TRBJ2-7	.	.	TGTGCCTGGAGTATCGACAGCTCCTACGAGCAGTACTTC	CAWSIDSSYEQYF
TRBV12-3/TRBV12-4	TRBJ1-1	TRBD1	.	TGTGCCAGCAGTGGGACAGGGGGTTGGGCTTTCTTT	CASSGTGGWAFF
TRBV27	TRBJ1-5	TRBD1	.	TGTGCCAGCAGTTTATCGTTGACAGGGGACGTGATGACCCAGCATTTT	CASSLSLTGDVMTQHF
TRBV12-5	TRBJ2-3	.	.	TGTGCTAGTGGTTTGGTAGGCGGGCTGCTAGATACGCAGTATTTT	CASGLVGGLLDTQYF
TRBV11-2	TRBJ2-4	TRBD1	.	TGTGCCAGCAGCCGGGACAGAGACAACATTCAGTACTTC	CASSRDRDNIQYF
TRBV21-1	TRBJ1-5	.	.	TGTGCCAGCGGAGTATCCGGGTTTAGCAATCAGCCCCAGCATTTT	CASGVSGFSNQPQHF
TRBV19	TRBJ1-2	.	.	TGTGCCAGTAGTATAGTTTACAGAGTGGACTATGGCTACACCTTC	CASSIVYRVDYGYTF
TRBV9	TRBJ1-3	.	once	TGTGCCAGCAGCCTAAGACCCCTAGCAGCGGCTGGAAACACCATATATTTT	CASSLRPLAAAGNTIYF
TRBV19	TRBJ2-7	TRBD2	.	TGTGCCAGTAGTCGACTAGCGGGGGGCGCGTCCGGGCAGTACTTC	CASSRLAGGASGQYF
TRBV7-8	TRBJ1-3	.	.	TGTGCCAGCAACGAAGGGACATCAACCTCTGGAAACACCATATATTTT	CASNEGTSTSGNTIYF
TRBV9	TRBJ1-2	.	.	TGTGCCAGCAGCGACCAGGGTGACTATGGCTACACCTTC	CASSDQGDYGYTF
TRBV5-1	TRBJ2-7	TRBD1	.	TGCGCCAGCAGACCCGGGACAGGGGGGTACGAGCAGTACTTC	CASRPGTGGYEQYF
TRBV5-1	TRBJ1-2	.	.	TGCGCCAGCAGCCGTCAGCCCAGGGAAAACTATGGCTACACCTTC	CASSRQPRENYGYTF
TRBV9	TRBJ1-2	TRBD1	.	TGTGCCAGCAGCGTGGGACAGGGGGATTTCTATGGCTACACCTTC	CASSVGQGDFYGYTF
TRBV27	TRBJ2-7	TRBD1	.	TGTGCCAGCAGTCCACTGCGACAGGGCGAGCAGTACTTC	CASSPLRQGEQYF
TRBV5-8	TRBJ1-6	.	.	TGTGCCAGCAGCTTGGAACAGCTTAATTCACCCCTCCACTTT	CASSLEQLNSPLHF